The 16 T cell receptor beta chains below come from one sample, sequenced in a study of metastatic and nonmetastatic thyroid tumors. TCRdb used MiXCR to call clones anew from the PCR reads. The table has approximately 12,000 clones, 25% to 30% seen once. Treatment of any kind had been given to no patient before thyroid surgery. The material sequenced was tumor tissue. The source is a female donor with papillary thyroid cancer or a benign thyroid nodule (not recorded which). Some clones in this sample may be carry-over from other donors' samples.

The rearrangement uses TRBV20-1 and TRBJ2-1; D may be TRBD1 (5 bases). With 3 bases removed from V and 7 bases from J, the gap between germline ends came to 16 bases. In germline, CDR1 is DFQATT, CDR2 SNEGSKA (reference sequence). The CDR3 runs to 14 residues. CDR3 amino acids: CSASFRVWGNEQFF. The CDR3 region has the DNA TGCAGTGCTAGTTTCAGGGTTTGGGGAAATGAGCAGTTCTTC.

The CDR3 nucleotides are TGTGCCAGCAGCTTAGCGCTGGGGGAGTCCTACGAGCAGTACTTC. This codes for CASSLALGESYEQYF. The chain joins TRBV11-1 to TRBJ2-7; D tentatively fits TRBD1 or TRBD2 (5 bases each). Germline CDR1 and CDR2: SGHAT and FQDESV (reference sequence). V was pared by 0 bases and J by 1 base, with 10 bases between. The length of the CDR3 is 15 residues. Variable domain in full (rest from reference TRBV11-1 and TRBJ2-7): EAEVAQSPRYKITEKSQAVAFWCDPISGHATLYWYRQILGQGPELLVQFQDESVVDDSQLPKDRFSAERLKGVDSTLKIQPAELGDSAMYLCASSLALGESYEQYFGPGTRLTVT.

The genes are TRBV20-1 and TRBJ1-6; 8 bases fit TRBD1. From germline, CDR1 is DFQATT and CDR2 SNEGSKA (reference sequence). The CDR3 runs to 17 residues. V trimming: 4 bases; J trimming: 6 bases; junction bases outside the gene matches: 14. The CDR3 protein is CSAIAQYSGGSNSPLHF. CDR3 in DNA: TGCAGTGCTATCGCCCAGTACTCAGGGGGCAGTAATTCACCCCTCCACTTT.

This clone was seen many times. The chain recombines TRBV6-6 with TRBJ2-1, with 10 positions matching TRBD2. The germline CDR1 and CDR2 sequences are MNHNY and SVGAGI (reference sequence). V lost 2 bases to trimming and J lost 7 bases; unmatched junction nucleotides: 11. The CDR3 runs to 17 residues. DNA for the CDR3: TGTGCCAGCAGTTACGGGGCTAGCGGGAGTATGAGGAATGAGCAGTTCTTC. This encodes CASSYGASGSMRNEQFF.

This clone was observed many times. This chain joins TRBV5-1 and TRBJ2-1; the match to TRBD2 covers 8 bases. Germline lookup yields CDR1 SGHRS and CDR2 YFSETQ. This CDR3 contains 15 residues. V lost 1 base and J lost 9; bases outside the gene matches: 9. CDR3 sequence (DNA): TGCGCCAGCAGCTTGATGAGCGGGAGTCCCAGTGAGCAGTTCTTC. It translates to CASSLMSGSPSEQFF.

This clone appeared many times. The genes are TRBV30 and TRBJ1-1; a possible D gene is TRBD1 (6 bases). Trimming cost V 2 bases and J 2 bases, with 15 bases left between them. The CDR3 contains 15 residues. The germline CDR1 and CDR2 sequences are GTSNPN and SVGIG (reference sequence). CDR3 DNA sequence: TGTGCCTGGAGTTTCCCCGGGACACTAAACACTGAAGCTTTCTTT. Its translation is CAWSFPGTLNTEAFF. The full variable domain, its missing parts supplied by reference TRBV30 and TRBJ1-1, is SQTIHQWPATLVQPVGSPLSLECTVEGTSNPNLYWYRQAAGRGLQLLFYSVGIGQISSEVPQNLSASRPQDRQFILSSKKLLLSDSGFYLCAWSFPGTLNTEAFFGQGTRLTVV.

This clone was counted between two and nine times. An end of the junction does not agree with germline; a read error may underlie this. The chain uses TRBV6-2 or TRBV6-3 and TRBJ2-6, with TRBD2 matching 7 bases. Germline CDR1 MNHEY, CDR2 SVGEGT. The CDR3 loop spans 15 amino acids. The DNA for the CDR3 is TGTCCCAGCAGTTACGGGGGGACTGGGGCCAACGTCCTGACTTTC. As protein: CPSSYGGTGANVLTF.

This clone was detected ten times or more. V and J are TRBV2 and TRBJ1-1; D may be TRBD1 (6 bases). V was shortened by 2 bases and J by 3 bases, with 10 bases between the two germline ends. The germline gives CDR1 SNHLY, CDR2 FYNNEI. This CDR3 has 14 residues. The CDR3 is CASSEKGGYTEAFF. The CDR3 nucleotides read TGTGCCAGCAGTGAAAAGGGGGGATACACTGAAGCTTTCTTT.

By proportion, this clone is medium-sized. The chain links TRBV7-8 to TRBJ2-7; 8 nucleotides align to TRBD2. J lost 0 bases, V lost 5 bases, and 9 bases had no gene match. Germline CDR1 reads SGHVS; CDR2 reads FQNEAQ. This CDR3 comprises 16 residues. In DNA form, the CDR3 reads TGTGCCAGCAGCCGATCGACTAGCGCAAGCTCCTACGAGCAGTACGTC. It is translated as CASSRSTSASSYEQYV.

This clone was seen many times. The chain couples TRBV27 to TRBJ2-7, with D perhaps given as TRBD1 or TRBD2 (5 bases each). V lost 2 bases, J lost 4 bases, and 9 bases lay in between. This CDR3 comprises 13 residues. Germline CDR1 and CDR2: MNHEY and SMNVEV (reference sequence). The CDR3 region is CASSLDGGYEQYV. The CDR3 nucleotides are TGTGCCAGCAGTTTAGATGGGGGATACGAGCAGTACGTC.

This clone was counted ten times or more. This rearrangement joins TRBV3-1 to TRBJ1-1; the D gene is possibly TRBD1 (6 bases). V was pared by 6 bases and J by 10 bases, with 18 bases between. The CDR3 has 13 amino acids. From germline, CDR1 is LGHDT and CDR2 YNNKEL (reference sequence). In DNA, the CDR3 is TGTGCCAGCAGTCTCCAAGTTTGGGGGCGAGCTTTCTTT. Translated, it gives CASSLQVWGRAFF.

This clone was detected many times. The rearrangement joins TRBV12-3 or TRBV12-4 to TRBJ2-3; D possibly corresponds to TRBD1 (5 bases). The CDR3 sequence is 12 residues long. Trimming took off 3 bases at V and 4 bases at J, with 5 bases between the two ends. CDR3 in DNA: TGTGCCAGCAGTTTCAGGGCAGATACGCAGTATTTT. It codes for CASSFRADTQYF.

This clone was observed once. The chain recombines TRBV7-9 with TRBJ2-7; TRBD1 might be the D (5 bases). This CDR3 has 15 residues. Trimming stripped 5 bases from V and 2 bases from J, with 16 bases between. Per the germline V gene, CDR1 is SEHNR and CDR2 is FQNEAQ (reference sequence). The CDR3 bases are TGTGCCAGCAGCCCCGAAGGGGCTATAACCTACGAGCAGTACTTC. Translation gives CASSPEGAITYEQYF.

This clone was counted many times. The chain employs TRBV6-1 and TRBJ2-3; D perhaps matches TRBD2 (5 bases). The germline V gene has CDR1 MNHNS and CDR2 SASEGT. This CDR3 comprises 14 residues. Trimming removed 8 bases at V and 3 bases at J, with 15 bases between. CDR3 sequence reads: CASRRNRRTDTQYF. The CDR3 nucleotides read TGTGCCAGCCGAAGGAACCGGAGGACAGATACGCAGTATTTT.

The rearrangement links TRBV5-1 to TRBJ2-2, with 8 bases lining up with TRBD1. This CDR3 spans 15 amino acids. The V and J ends lost 4 bases and 1 base, in that order; junction bases with no gene match: 3. Germline V gene sequence: CDR1 SGHRS, CDR2 YFSETQ. CDR3 bases: TGCGCCAGCAGCCTCGGACAGGGGAACACCGGGGAGCTGTTTTTT. The encoded protein is CASSLGQGNTGELFF.

This clone has ten or more counts. This chain connects TRBV6-2 or TRBV6-3 to TRBJ2-1; 9 nucleotides line up with TRBD2. V dropped 4 bases and J dropped 1; count of bases not matched to a gene: 14. Germline-derived CDR1 and CDR2 are MNHEY and SVGEGT. The CDR3 covers 19 residues. CDR3 loop: CASSSSLWREGLSYNEQFF. The CDR3 DNA reads as TGTGCCAGCAGTTCATCTCTCTGGCGGGAGGGCTTGTCCTACAATGAGCAGTTCTTC.